This entry describes one T cell receptor (beta chain). The target antigen is unknown. V lost 2 bases, J lost 2 bases, and 11 bases lay in between. The CDR3 spans 14 residues. Germline-derived CDR1 and CDR2 are DFQATT and SNEGSKA (reference sequence). The data derive from a study of post-analysis software for immune sequencing data. Study outcomes and limitations: With F measure, samples from one preparation batch clustered together strongly. TRBV5-6, TRBV5-1 and TRBV20-1 were among four to six TRBV segments more frequent in patients than controls.

Prepared TCR beta cDNA libraries contained unique molecular identifiers. Some 500,000 cDNA molecules were obtained per 1 to 10 million input T cells. TCRdb passed the PCR reads through MiXCR, listing each CDR3 protein once. The data show under 900,000 distinct CDR3 sequences, about 50% seen once. The J gene is TRBJ2-3, the V gene TRBV20-1; unclear D gene. This receptor was taken from a girl between 10 and 17 years old with multiple sclerosis. Sample: blood. CDR3 sequence: CSARSQFNTDTQYF. CDR3 sequence (DNA): TGCAGTGCTAGAAGTCAGTTTAACACAGATACGCAGTATTTT.